The clone carrying this TCR beta chain was detected only a few times. The data are from a study of blood T cells in healthy people across ages. The CDR3 has 16 amino acids. Germline V CDR1 and CDR2: SQVTM, ANQGSEA. V was pared by 1 base and J by 1 base, with 17 bases between. The use of a sample-barcoded 5' primer and a J-beta primer mix characterized a second PCR of roughly 6 to 11 cycles. TCRdb reprocessed the 5' RACE reads via MiXCR and lists one record per CDR3 protein. The sample records 700,000 to 1,000,000 distinct CDR3 sequences, under 45% being singletons. The chain couples TRBV29-1 to TRBJ2-7; a possible D gene is TRBD1 (6 bases). The sample comprised blood. This TCR was recovered from a man in his sixties in good health. CDR3 coding DNA: TGCAGCGTTGAAGGTACAGGGATAGGGCCGTCCTACGAGCAGTACTTC. Its protein is CSVEGTGIGPSYEQYF.